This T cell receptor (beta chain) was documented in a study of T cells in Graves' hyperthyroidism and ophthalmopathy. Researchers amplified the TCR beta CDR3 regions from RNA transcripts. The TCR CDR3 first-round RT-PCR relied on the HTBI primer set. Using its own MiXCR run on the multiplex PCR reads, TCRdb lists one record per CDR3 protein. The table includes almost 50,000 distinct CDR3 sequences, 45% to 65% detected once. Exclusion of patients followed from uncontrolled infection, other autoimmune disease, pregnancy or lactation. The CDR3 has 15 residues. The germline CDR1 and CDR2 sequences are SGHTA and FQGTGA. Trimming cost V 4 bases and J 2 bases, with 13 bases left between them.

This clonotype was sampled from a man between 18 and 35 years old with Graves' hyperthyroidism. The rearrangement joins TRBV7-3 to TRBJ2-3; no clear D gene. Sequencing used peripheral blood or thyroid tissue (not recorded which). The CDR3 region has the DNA TGTGCCAGCAGCTCTAGGCCTTTTCCCACAGATACGCAGTATTTT. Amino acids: CASSSRPFPTDTQYF.